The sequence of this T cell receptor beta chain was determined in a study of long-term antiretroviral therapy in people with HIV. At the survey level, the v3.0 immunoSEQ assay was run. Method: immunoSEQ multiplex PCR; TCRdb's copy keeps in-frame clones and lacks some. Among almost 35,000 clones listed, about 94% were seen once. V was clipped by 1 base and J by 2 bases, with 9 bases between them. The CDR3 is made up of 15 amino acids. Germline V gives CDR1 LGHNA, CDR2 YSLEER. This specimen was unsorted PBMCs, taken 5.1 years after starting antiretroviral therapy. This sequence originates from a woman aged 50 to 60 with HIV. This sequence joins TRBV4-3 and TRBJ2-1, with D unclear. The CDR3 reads CASSQAPAPYNEQFF. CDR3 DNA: TGCGCCAGCAGCCAAGCCCCCGCCCCCTACAATGAGCAGTTCTTC.